This record looks at one T cell receptor (beta chain) sequence and its context. CDR1 and CDR2 from the germline V gene are SGHTA and FQGNSA. This CDR3 is built from 12 residues. V gave up 5 bases and J gave up 6 bases; unmatched junction bases: 3. Assay used: immunoSEQ multiplex PCR; TCRdb lists only in-frame clones, some missing. This sample has around 160,000 clones; about 89% occur once, and the top ten carry about 2.6%. This entry is derived from a study of blood T cell repertoires in COVID-19. Study in general: Spain, Italy and the United States supplied samples that represented acute and convalescent COVID-19. PBMCs, B-cell-depleted T cells, or T cells were the source of the cDNA or gDNA that made up the material.

The chain combines TRBV7-2 with TRBJ1-2; 7 positions match TRBD1. Source material: peripheral blood. The TCR comes from a man in his sixties with acute or convalescent COVID-19. CDR3 sequence: CASSLQGNGYTF. The CDR3 DNA follows: TGTGCCAGCAGCCTACAGGGGAATGGCTACACCTTC. The variable domain in full, completed from reference TRBV7-2 and TRBJ1-2, reads GAGVSQSPSNKVTEKGKDVELRCDPISGHTALYWYRQSLGQGLEFLIYFQGNSAPDKSGLPSDRFSAERTGGSVSTLTIQRTQQEDSAVYLCASSLQGNGYTFGSGTRLTVV.